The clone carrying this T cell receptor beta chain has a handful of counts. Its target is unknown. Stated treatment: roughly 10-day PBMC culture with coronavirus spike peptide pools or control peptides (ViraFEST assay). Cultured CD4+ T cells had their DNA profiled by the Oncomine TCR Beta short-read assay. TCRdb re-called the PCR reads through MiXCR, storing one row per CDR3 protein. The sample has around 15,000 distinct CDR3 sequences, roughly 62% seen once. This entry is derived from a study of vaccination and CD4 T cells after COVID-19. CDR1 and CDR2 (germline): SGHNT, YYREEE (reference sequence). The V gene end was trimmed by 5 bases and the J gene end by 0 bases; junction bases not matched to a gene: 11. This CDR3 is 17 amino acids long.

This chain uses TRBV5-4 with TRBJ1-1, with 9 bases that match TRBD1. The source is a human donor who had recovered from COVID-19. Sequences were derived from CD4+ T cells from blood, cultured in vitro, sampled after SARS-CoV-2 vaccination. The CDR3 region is CASRLPGQGNMNTEAFF. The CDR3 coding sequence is TGTGCCAGCAGGCTTCCGGGACAGGGTAACATGAACACTGAAGCTTTCTTT.